What follows are 8 T cell receptor beta chains derived from one specimen sequenced in a study of CXCR3-negative and CXCR3-positive naive CD8 T cells. TRB cDNA libraries were made by UMI-labeled 5' RACE. TCRdb reprocessed the 5' RACE reads and reports one entry per CDR3 protein, with no DNA. Its clone listing holds 5,000 to 6,500 distinct CDR3 sequences. The study, taken as a whole, reports: Against CXCR3-negative naive cells, CXCR3-positive naive cells showed more hydrophobic TRB CDR3s.

Their specific antigens are unknown. Sequencing was carried out using naive CXCR3+ CD8+ T cells from blood. Subset noted: CD45RO-CCR7+CD27+CD95- naive CD8+ T cells expressing CXCR3 (TNR3+). The receptors come from a human donor in good health. Some clones in this sample may be carry-over from other donors' samples.

This CDR3 reads CASSIPGTGELFF. This chain connects TRBV19 to TRBJ2-2; TCRdb picks TRBD1, but there is no DNA to check that call. Germline V gene lookup returns CDR1 LNHDA and CDR2 SQIVND (reference sequence). There are 13 residues in the CDR3.

The chain employs TRBV20-1 and TRBJ2-7. Germline CDR1 DFQATT, CDR2 SNEGSKA (reference sequence). CDR3 length: 14 residues. The CDR3 spells CSASEPRGPYEQYF.

The J gene is TRBJ2-2, the V gene TRBV6-5; TCRdb picks TRBD1, but there is no DNA to check that call. CDR3 length equals 16 residues. CDR1 is MNHEY, CDR2 SVGAGI, per germline. The CDR3 protein is CASRDDRATNTGELFF.

The chain is built from TRBV29-1 and TRBJ2-7; the TCRdb D gene call, TRBD2, has no DNA to confirm it. CDR3 size: 15 residues. The germline V gene encodes CDR1 SQVTM and CDR2 ANQGSEA. The CDR3 loop is CSVYTSGGAGYEQYF.

This chain's CDR3 is CASSGGAWSNSPLHF. The chain uses TRBV9 and TRBJ1-6. The CDR3 consists of 15 residues. Germline V lookup: CDR1 SGDLS, CDR2 YYNGEE.

The chain employs TRBV27 and TRBJ2-3; TCRdb lists TRBD2, though no DNA is available to test this call. CDR1 and CDR2 (germline): MNHEY, SMNVEV (reference sequence). The CDR3 is 18 residues long. CDR3 protein: CASRLRLAGGPGADTQYF.

In terms of frequency, this clonotype is medium-sized. The V call is TRBV12-3 or TRBV12-4, the J call TRBJ1-2; there is no DNA to check the TCRdb D call of TRBD1. The CDR3 is made up of 14 amino acids. CDR3 region: CASSYHGGRFGYTF.

Measured by frequency, this clonotype is medium-sized. The chain joins TRBV7-9 to TRBJ1-2; there is no DNA to check the TCRdb D call of TRBD1. This CDR3 has 12 amino acids. Germline V gives CDR1 SEHNR, CDR2 FQNEAQ (reference sequence). CDR3: CASSSLGDGYTF.